Below, 23 T cell receptor beta chains from the same sample are listed, as sequenced in a study of T cell clonotyping in hematopoietic cell transplantation. Indicated time point: recipient sample about 28 days before transplant, after cytoreduction. Profiled with immunoSEQ multiplex PCR; TCRdb holds only in-frame clones, not every one. This sample has 6,500 or so clones, with about 97% found just once. The sample in question was peripheral blood mononuclear cells, obtained before stem cell transplant. All receptors derive from a man between 65 and 79 years old with acute myeloid leukemia. Some clones in this sample may be carry-over from other donors' samples.

The chain uses TRBV29-1 and TRBJ2-2, with D perhaps being TRBD1 or TRBD2 (6 bases each). Per germline, CDR1 SQVTM and CDR2 ANQGSEA. The CDR3 has 14 residues. V was cut by 3 bases and J by 4 bases, with 12 bases left in between. The CDR3 loop reads CSVDRGRATGELFF. The CDR3 bases are TGCAGCGTTGACCGGGGGCGCGCCACCGGGGAGCTGTTTTTT.

This rearrangement joins TRBV7-2 to TRBJ2-3; 8 nucleotides line up with TRBD1. V was pared by 4 bases and J by 4 bases, with 7 bases of the junction left unmatched. The CDR3 totals 15 residues. Germline V gene data show CDR1 as SGHTA and CDR2 as FQGNSA. CDR3 sequence: CASSYQTGEPDTQYF. In DNA form, the CDR3 reads TGTGCCAGCAGCTATCAGACAGGGGAACCAGATACGCAGTATTTT.

The chain recombines TRBV28 with TRBJ1-5; 10 bases align to TRBD1. The CDR3 is 15 amino acids. With 4 bases clipped from V and 5 bases from J, the junction kept 5 bases outside the gene matches. Germline V gene sequence: CDR1 MDHEN, CDR2 SYDVKM. The CDR3 is CASSSPGTGDQPQHF. CDR3 nucleotides: TGTGCCAGCAGTTCTCCCGGGACAGGGGATCAGCCCCAGCATTTT.

The chain uses TRBV29-1 and TRBJ1-2; the match to TRBD1 covers 11 bases. The CDR3 spans 15 residues. The germline CDR1 and CDR2 sequences are SQVTM and ANQGSEA. V gave up 4 bases and J gave up 4 bases; unmatched junction bases: 8. The CDR3 sequence: CSVVRTGGLGYGYTF. The DNA of the CDR3 is TGCAGCGTTGTAAGGACAGGGGGCCTCGGCTATGGCTACACCTTC.

V and J are TRBV19 and TRBJ1-5; no clear D. Germline loops: CDR1 LNHDA, CDR2 SQIVND (reference sequence). Trimming removed 7 bases from V and 7 bases from J, with 11 bases in between. The CDR3 has 12 amino acids. The CDR3 reads CASMMDEQPQHF. The CDR3 coding sequence is TGTGCCAGTATGATGGACGAACAGCCCCAGCATTTT.

This chain links TRBV5-6 with TRBJ1-3; D remains unclear. Germline V lookup: CDR1 SGHDT, CDR2 YYEEEE. V gave up 3 bases and J gave up 0 bases, with 10 bases separating them. CDR3 length: 15 amino acids. The DNA of the CDR3 is TGTGCCAGCAGCTCTTGGCACCCCTCTGGAAACACCATATATTTT. Protein: CASSSWHPSGNTIYF.

The chain combines TRBV30 with TRBJ1-3; D possibly corresponds to TRBD1 (6 bases). The CDR3 runs 14 residues. Trimming removed 2 bases from V and 2 bases from J, with 10 bases in between. Germline V CDR1 and CDR2: GTSNPN, SVGIG (reference sequence). As DNA, the CDR3 is TGTGCCTGGAGTAGGGGGGGCACTGGAAACACCATATATTTT. As protein: CAWSRGGTGNTIYF.

The chain couples TRBV19 to TRBJ2-7; 9 bases align to TRBD2. Per the germline V gene, CDR1 is LNHDA and CDR2 is SQIVND (reference sequence). V dropped 4 bases and J dropped 3; count of bases not matched to a gene: 7. This CDR3 spans 15 amino acids. CDR3 DNA: TGTGCCAGTAGTACGACGGGTAGCGGGGGCTACGAGCAGTACTTC. It encodes CASSTTGSGGYEQYF.

CDR3 DNA: TGTGCCCCGCCCTGGGGCAGCTCCTACGAGCAGTACTTC. Protein sequence: CAPPWGSSYEQYF. The rearrangement joins TRBV27 to TRBJ2-7, with TRBD1 as a possible D gene (5 bases). Looked up from germline, CDR1 is MNHEY and CDR2 is SMNVEV (reference sequence). V gave up 11 bases and J gave up 0 bases, with 14 bases separating them. This CDR3 comprises 13 residues.

The rearrangement joins TRBV19 to TRBJ2-1; 9 nucleotides align to TRBD1. V lost 4 bases, J lost 8 bases, and 9 bases stayed unmatched. The CDR3 has 15 amino acids. Germline V gene data show CDR1 as LNHDA and CDR2 as SQIVND (reference sequence). CDR3 protein: CASSKGTGSGDEQFF. CDR3 DNA: TGTGCCAGTAGTAAGGGGACAGGGTCAGGGGATGAGCAGTTCTTC.

The chain joins TRBV28 to TRBJ2-1; TRBD1 matches at 8 bases. In germline, CDR1 is MDHEN, CDR2 SYDVKM. The CDR3 loop spans 12 amino acids. J lost 6 bases, V lost 7 bases, and 2 bases had no gene match. Here the CDR3 DNA reads TGTGCCAGCACACAGGGGGTCAATGAGCAGTTCTTC. Its translation is CASTQGVNEQFF.

This chain joins TRBV11-2 and TRBJ2-7; D possibly corresponds to TRBD2 (5 bases). Looked up from germline, CDR1 is SGHAT and CDR2 is FQNNGV. V was shortened by 5 bases and J by 7 bases, with 18 bases between the two germline ends. The CDR3 is 14 amino acids. The CDR3 sequence: CASSPFRAGGEQYF. For the CDR3, the DNA is TGTGCCAGCAGCCCATTCCGTGCGGGCGGAGAGCAGTACTTC.

The chain has TRBV7-2 and TRBJ1-5, with D possibly being TRBD1 (6 bases). This CDR3 region has 15 residues. Germline CDR1 SGHTA, CDR2 FQGNSA. Deletions cut 2 bases from V and 4 bases from J, with 12 bases between. The CDR3 DNA is TGTGCCAGCAGCTTAAGGGGCAGGGGTAATCAGCCCCAGCATTTT. Amino acid sequence: CASSLRGRGNQPQHF.

J is TRBJ2-3 and V is TRBV10-3; D is perhaps TRBD1 or TRBD2 (5 bases each). Germline V lookup: CDR1 ENHRY, CDR2 SYGVKD. V dropped 3 bases and J dropped 2 bases, with 15 bases sitting between them. The CDR3 extends over 16 amino acids. CDR3 DNA sequence: TGTGCCATCAGTGATCGGGGCAGAGGGGCCACAGATACGCAGTATTTT. Residues: CAISDRGRGATDTQYF.

V usage is TRBV11-3 and J usage is TRBJ1-3, with 9 bases lining up with TRBD1. From germline, CDR1 is SGHNT and CDR2 YENEEA. CDR3 length equals 16 residues. The V segment lost 2 bases and the J segment 2 bases; nucleotides outside the gene matches: 4. The CDR3 loop reads CASSLFWTGAGNTIYF. CDR3 sequence (DNA): TGTGCCAGCAGCTTATTTTGGACAGGGGCTGGAAACACCATATATTTT. The entire variable domain, with the rest obtained from reference TRBV11-3 and TRBJ1-3, is as follows: EAGVVQSPRYKIIEKKQPVAFWCNPISGHNTLYWYLQNLGQGPELLIRYENEEAVDDSQLPKDRFSAERLKGVDSTLKIQPAELGDSAVYLCASSLFWTGAGNTIYFGEGSWLTVV.

The chain joins TRBV9 to TRBJ1-1; D not certain. The germline V and J ends were trimmed by 3 bases and 5 bases, with 20 bases remaining between them. CDR3 size: 16 residues. The germline CDR1 and CDR2 sequences are SGDLS and YYNGEE. CDR3 sequence reads: CASSGEGMGVGTEAFF. CDR3 bases: TGTGCCAGCAGCGGGGAGGGTATGGGAGTAGGAACTGAAGCTTTCTTT.

The gene calls are TRBV29-1 and TRBJ1-2; no definite D call. The CDR3 sequence is 13 residues long. The V gene's germline CDR1 is SQVTM and CDR2 ANQGSEA. Trimming shortened V by 7 bases and J by 5 bases, and 17 bases separated the two germline ends. CDR3 protein: CSAIEGDGYGYTF. Here the CDR3 DNA reads TGCAGCGCCATTGAGGGCGACGGGTATGGCTACACCTTC.

The chain employs TRBV7-2 and TRBJ2-7, with D perhaps TRBD1 or TRBD2 (5 bases each). The CDR3 covers 15 residues. V shed 5 bases and J shed 3 bases, with 17 bases lying between them. The germline gives CDR1 SGHTA, CDR2 FQGNSA. The CDR3 spells CASSPSTFGGYEQYF. CDR3 DNA: TGTGCCAGCAGCCCATCTACCTTTGGGGGCTACGAGCAGTACTTC.

The chain has TRBV7-2 and TRBJ2-7, with D tentatively TRBD1 (6 bases). The CDR3 runs to 14 residues. Between the trimmed V and J ends, which lost 5 bases and 3 bases, there was a span of 14 bases. Germline V lookup: CDR1 SGHTA, CDR2 FQGNSA. The chain's CDR3 is CASSPDTGRYEQYF. CDR3 coding DNA: TGTGCCAGCAGCCCGGATACAGGGCGCTACGAGCAGTACTTC.

V is TRBV6-1 and J is TRBJ1-6; unclear D gene. In germline, CDR1 is MNHNS, CDR2 SASEGT. The length of the CDR3 is 16 residues. V dropped 1 base and J dropped 9 bases, with 16 bases sitting between them. The DNA of the CDR3 is TGTGCCAGCAGTGAAGTGGGGAACCCATCGAGTTCACCCCTCCACTTT. Amino acid sequence: CASSEVGNPSSSPLHF.

This sequence joins TRBV5-1 and TRBJ2-7, with 9 bases aligning to TRBD1. This CDR3 has 11 residues. Trimming removed 9 bases from V and 6 bases from J; junction bases left unmatched: 4. Germline V CDR1 and CDR2: SGHRS, YFSETQ. The CDR3 nucleotides are TGCGCCACACAGGGGGCGGGCGAGCAGTACTTC. The encoded protein is CATQGAGEQYF.

V gene TRBV6-6 combines with J gene TRBJ2-7; the D is unclear. With 0 bases removed from V and 4 bases from J, the gap between germline ends came to 4 bases. This CDR3 contains 12 residues. Germline V gene data show CDR1 as MNHNY and CDR2 as SVGAGI (reference sequence). CDR3 bases: TGTGCCAGCAGTTACTCCAGTTACGAGCAGTACTTC. As protein: CASSYSSYEQYF.

The V call is TRBV7-2, the J call TRBJ2-7, with 15 nucleotides matching TRBD2. J gave up 0 bases and V 3 bases, and 6 bases lay outside the gene matches. CDR1 SGHTA and CDR2 FQGNSA come from the germline V gene. The CDR3 contains 18 residues. As DNA, the CDR3 is TGTGCCAGCAGCTTTAGGACTAGCGGGAGGGGGGTCTCCTACGAGCAGTACTTC. The encoded protein is CASSFRTSGRGVSYEQYF.